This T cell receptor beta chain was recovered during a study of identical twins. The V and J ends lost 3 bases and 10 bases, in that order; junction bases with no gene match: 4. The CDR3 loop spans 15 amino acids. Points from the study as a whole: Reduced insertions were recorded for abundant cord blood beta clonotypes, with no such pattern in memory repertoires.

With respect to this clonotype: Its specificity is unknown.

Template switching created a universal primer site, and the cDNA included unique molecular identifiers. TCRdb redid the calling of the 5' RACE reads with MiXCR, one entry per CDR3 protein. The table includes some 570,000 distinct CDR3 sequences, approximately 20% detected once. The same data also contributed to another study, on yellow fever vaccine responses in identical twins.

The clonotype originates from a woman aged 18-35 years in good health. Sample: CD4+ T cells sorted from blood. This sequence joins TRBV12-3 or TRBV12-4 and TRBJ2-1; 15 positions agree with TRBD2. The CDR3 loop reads CASSFLGTSGREQFF. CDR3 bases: TGTGCCAGCAGTTTTCTTGGGACTAGCGGGAGGGAGCAGTTCTTC.